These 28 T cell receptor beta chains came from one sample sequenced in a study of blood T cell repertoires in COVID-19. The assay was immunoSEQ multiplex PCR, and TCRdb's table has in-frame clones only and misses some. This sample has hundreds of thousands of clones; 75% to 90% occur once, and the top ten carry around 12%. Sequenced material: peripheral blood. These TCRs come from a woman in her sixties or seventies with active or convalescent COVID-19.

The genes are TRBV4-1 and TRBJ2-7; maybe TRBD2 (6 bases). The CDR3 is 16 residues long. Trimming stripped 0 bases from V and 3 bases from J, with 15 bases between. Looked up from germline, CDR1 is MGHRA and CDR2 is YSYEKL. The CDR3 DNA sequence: TGCGCCAGCAGCCAAGATCGAGGCGGGGTCCTCTACGAGCAGTACTTC. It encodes CASSQDRGGVLYEQYF.

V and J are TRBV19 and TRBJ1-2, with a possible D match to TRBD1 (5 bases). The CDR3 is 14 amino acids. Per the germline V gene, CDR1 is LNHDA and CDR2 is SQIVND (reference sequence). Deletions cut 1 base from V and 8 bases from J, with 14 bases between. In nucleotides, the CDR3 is TGTGCCAGTAGTATAGCGCGGGGCATACGAGGCTACACCTTC. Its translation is CASSIARGIRGYTF.

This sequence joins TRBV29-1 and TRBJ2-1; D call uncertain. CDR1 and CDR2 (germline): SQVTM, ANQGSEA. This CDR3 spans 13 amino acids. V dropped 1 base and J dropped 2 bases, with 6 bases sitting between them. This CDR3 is CSVEAVAYNEQFF. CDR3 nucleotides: TGCAGCGTTGAAGCAGTCGCCTACAATGAGCAGTTCTTC.

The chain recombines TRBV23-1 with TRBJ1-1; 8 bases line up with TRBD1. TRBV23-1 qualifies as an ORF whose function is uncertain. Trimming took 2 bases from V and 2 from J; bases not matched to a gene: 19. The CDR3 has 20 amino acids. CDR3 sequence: CASSQTPPPATGEANTEAFF. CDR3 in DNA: TGCGCCAGCAGTCAAACCCCCCCACCCGCGACAGGGGAGGCTAACACTGAAGCTTTCTTT.

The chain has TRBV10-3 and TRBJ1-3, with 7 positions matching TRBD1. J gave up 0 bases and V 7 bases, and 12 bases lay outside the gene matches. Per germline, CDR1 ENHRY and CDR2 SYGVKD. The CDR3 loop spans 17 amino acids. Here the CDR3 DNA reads TGTGCCATCAACCAAAACCCGGACAGGACCTCTGGAAACACCATATATTTT. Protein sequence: CAINQNPDRTSGNTIYF.

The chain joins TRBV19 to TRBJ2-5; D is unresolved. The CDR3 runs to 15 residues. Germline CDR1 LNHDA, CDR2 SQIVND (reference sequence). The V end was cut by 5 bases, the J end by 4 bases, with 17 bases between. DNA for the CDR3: TGTGCCAGTAGTTCCTCATGGTTGCGCCGAGAGACCCAGTACTTC. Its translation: CASSSSWLRRETQYF.

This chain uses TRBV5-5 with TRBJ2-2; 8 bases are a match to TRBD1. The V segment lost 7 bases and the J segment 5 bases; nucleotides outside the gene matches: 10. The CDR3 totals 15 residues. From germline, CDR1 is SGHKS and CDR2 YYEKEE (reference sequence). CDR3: CASSQGAVGTGELFF. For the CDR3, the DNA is TGTGCCAGCTCCCAGGGGGCGGTAGGAACCGGGGAGCTGTTTTTT. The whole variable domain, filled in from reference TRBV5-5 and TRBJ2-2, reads DAGVTQSPTHLIKTRGQQVTLRCSPISGHKSVSWYQQVLGQGPQFIFQYYEKEERGRGNFPDRFSARQFPNYSSELNVNALLLGDSALYLCASSQGAVGTGELFFGEGSRLTVL.

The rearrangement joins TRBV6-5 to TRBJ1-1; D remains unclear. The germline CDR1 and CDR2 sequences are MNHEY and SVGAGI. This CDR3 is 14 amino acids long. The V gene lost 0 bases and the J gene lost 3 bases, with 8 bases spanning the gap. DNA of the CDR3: TGTGCCAGCAGTTACTCGAGTACGTACACTGAAGCTTTCTTT. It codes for CASSYSSTYTEAFF.

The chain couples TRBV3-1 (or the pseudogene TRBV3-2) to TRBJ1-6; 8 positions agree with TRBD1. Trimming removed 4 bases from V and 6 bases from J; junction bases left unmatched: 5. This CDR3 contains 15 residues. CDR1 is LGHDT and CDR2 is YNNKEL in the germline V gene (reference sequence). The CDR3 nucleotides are TGTGCCAGCAGCCTCGGGACAGGAGTTAATTCACCCCTCCACTTT. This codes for CASSLGTGVNSPLHF.

In nucleotides, the CDR3 is TGCAGCGGGGGACGGGGGGCTGCGAGCCTGGACCAGTACTTC. As protein: CSGGRGAASLDQYF. The V gene is TRBV29-1, the J gene TRBJ2-5; D may be TRBD2 (7 bases). Trimming stripped 7 bases from V and 10 bases from J, with 25 bases between. CDR3 size: 14 residues. Germline lookup yields CDR1 SQVTM and CDR2 ANQGSEA.

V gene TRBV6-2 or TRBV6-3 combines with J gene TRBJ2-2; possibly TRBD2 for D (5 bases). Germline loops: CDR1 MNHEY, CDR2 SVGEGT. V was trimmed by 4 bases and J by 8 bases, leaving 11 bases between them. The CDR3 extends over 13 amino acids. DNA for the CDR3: TGTGCCAGCAGTTTAGAGGGCCTAGGGGAGCTGTTTTTT. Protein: CASSLEGLGELFF.

The CDR3 protein is CASSLKAGGLSEKLFF. For the CDR3, the DNA is TGTGCCAGCAGCTTAAAGGCCGGGGGGCTTAGTGAAAAACTGTTTTTT. V usage is TRBV7-9 and J usage is TRBJ1-4, with a weak D call TRBD1 (6 bases). V was trimmed by 2 bases and J by 7 bases, leaving 17 bases between them. Germline V lookup: CDR1 SEHNR, CDR2 FQNEAQ (reference sequence). CDR3 length: 16 amino acids.

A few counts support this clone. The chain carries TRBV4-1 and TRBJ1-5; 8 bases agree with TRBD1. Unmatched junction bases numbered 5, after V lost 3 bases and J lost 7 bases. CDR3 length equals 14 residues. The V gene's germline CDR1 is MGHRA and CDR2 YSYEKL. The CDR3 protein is CASSHTGGGQPQHF. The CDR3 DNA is TGCGCCAGCAGCCATACAGGGGGAGGGCAGCCCCAGCATTTT.

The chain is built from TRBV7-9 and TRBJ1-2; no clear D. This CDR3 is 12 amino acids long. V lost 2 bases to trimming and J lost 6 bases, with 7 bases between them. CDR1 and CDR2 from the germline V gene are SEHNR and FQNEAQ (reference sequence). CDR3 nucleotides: TGTGCCAGCAGCTTAAGACATGATGGCTACACCTTC. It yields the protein CASSLRHDGYTF.

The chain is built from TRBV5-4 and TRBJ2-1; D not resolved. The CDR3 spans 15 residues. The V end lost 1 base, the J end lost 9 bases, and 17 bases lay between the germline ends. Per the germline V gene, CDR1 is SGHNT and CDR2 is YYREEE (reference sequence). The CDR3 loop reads CASSLKSSSRVEQFF. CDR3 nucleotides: TGTGCCAGCAGCTTGAAATCTTCTAGTCGCGTTGAGCAGTTCTTC.

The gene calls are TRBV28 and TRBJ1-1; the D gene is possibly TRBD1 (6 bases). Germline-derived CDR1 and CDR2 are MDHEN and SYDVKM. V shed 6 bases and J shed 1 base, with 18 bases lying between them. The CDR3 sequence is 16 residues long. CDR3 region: CASSLARGHGNTEAFF. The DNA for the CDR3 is TGTGCCAGCAGCTTAGCCAGGGGACATGGGAACACTGAAGCTTTCTTT.

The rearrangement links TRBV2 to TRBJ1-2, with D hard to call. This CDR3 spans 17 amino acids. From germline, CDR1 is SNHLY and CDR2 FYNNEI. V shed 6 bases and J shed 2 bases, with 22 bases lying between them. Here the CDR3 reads CASSRTRTSGSNYGYTF. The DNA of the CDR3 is TGTGCCAGCAGCCGCACTAGGACCTCGGGCTCCAACTATGGCTACACCTTC.

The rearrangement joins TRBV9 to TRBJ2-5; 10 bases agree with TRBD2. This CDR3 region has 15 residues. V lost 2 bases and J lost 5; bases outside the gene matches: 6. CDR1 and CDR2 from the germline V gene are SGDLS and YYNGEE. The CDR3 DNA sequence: TGTGCCAGCAGCGTTTCAGCGGGGGGGCTGGAGACCCAGTACTTC. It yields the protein CASSVSAGGLETQYF.

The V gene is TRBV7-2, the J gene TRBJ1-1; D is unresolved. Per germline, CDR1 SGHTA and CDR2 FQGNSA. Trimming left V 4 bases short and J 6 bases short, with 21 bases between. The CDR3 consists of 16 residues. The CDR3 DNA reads TGTGCCAGCAGCTACAGAGTGGGCTCTGGAAACGCTGAAGCTTTCTTT. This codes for CASSYRVGSGNAEAFF.

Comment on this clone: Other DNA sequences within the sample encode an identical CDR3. CDR3 bases: TGTGCCAGCAGCCCGACTAGCGGGGGGTACAATGAGCAGTTCTTC. Translating gives CASSPTSGGYNEQFF. The V and J genes are TRBV7-2 and TRBJ2-1; 13 bases line up with TRBD2. Germline values: CDR1 SGHTA, CDR2 FQGNSA. The ends lost 5 bases at V and 4 bases at J; junction bases unmatched: 2. The CDR3 spans 15 residues.

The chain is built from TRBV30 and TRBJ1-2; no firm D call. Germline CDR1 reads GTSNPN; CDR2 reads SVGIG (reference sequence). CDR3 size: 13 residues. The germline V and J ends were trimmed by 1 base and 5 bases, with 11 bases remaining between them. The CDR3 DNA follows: TGTGCCTGGAGTGGAAGCTCGGGGTATGGCTACACCTTC. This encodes CAWSGSSGYGYTF.

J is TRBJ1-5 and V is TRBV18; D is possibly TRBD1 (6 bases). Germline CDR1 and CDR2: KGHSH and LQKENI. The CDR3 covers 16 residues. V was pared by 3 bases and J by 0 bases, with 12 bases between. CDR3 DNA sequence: TGTGCCAGCTCACCCGGACAGATCTATAGCAATCAGCCCCAGCATTTT. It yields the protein CASSPGQIYSNQPQHF.

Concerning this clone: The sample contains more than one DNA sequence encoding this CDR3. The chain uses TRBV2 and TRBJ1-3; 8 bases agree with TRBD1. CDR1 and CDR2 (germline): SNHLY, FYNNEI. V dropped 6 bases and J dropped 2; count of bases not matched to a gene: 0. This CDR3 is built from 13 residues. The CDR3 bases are TGTGCCAGCAGACAGGGGGCTGGAAACACCATATATTTT. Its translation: CASRQGAGNTIYF.

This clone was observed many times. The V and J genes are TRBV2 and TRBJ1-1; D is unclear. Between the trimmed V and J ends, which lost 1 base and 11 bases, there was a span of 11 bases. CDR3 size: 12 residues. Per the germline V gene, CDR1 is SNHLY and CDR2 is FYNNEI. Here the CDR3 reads CASSEGQEEAFF. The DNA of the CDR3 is TGTGCCAGCAGTGAAGGCCAGGAAGAGGCTTTCTTT.

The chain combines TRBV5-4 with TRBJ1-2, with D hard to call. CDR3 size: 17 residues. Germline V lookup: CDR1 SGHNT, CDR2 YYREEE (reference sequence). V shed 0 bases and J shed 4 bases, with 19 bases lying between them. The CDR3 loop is CASSLATVGRKPYGYTF. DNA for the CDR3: TGTGCCAGCAGCTTGGCCACGGTCGGCAGGAAACCCTATGGCTACACCTTC.

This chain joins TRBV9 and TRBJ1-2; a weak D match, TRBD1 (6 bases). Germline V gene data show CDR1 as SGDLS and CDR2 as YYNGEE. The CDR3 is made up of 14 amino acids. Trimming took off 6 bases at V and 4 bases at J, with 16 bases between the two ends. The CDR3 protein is CASTLSGDTYGYTF. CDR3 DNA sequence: TGTGCCAGCACCTTGTCAGGGGACACCTATGGCTACACCTTC.

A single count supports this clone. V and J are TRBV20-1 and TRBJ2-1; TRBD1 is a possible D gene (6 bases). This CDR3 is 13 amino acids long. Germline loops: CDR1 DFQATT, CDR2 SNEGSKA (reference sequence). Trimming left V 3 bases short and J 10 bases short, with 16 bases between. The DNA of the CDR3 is TGCAGTGCTAGTGGTCAGGGGAAGTACGAGCAGTTCTTC. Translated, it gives CSASGQGKYEQFF.

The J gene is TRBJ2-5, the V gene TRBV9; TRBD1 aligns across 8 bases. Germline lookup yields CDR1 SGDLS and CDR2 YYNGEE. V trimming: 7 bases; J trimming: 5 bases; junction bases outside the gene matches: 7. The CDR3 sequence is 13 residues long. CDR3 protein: CASGRTGRETQYF. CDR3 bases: TGTGCCAGCGGACGGACAGGGAGGGAGACCCAGTACTTC.